The next 5 T cell receptor beta chains were all read from a single sample in a study of T cell changes during pregnancy in multiple sclerosis (dated by TCRdb to the late 2010s). Library construction relied on the immunoSEQ multiplex PCR assay. Imported from immuneACCESS, the table was reduced by TCRdb to in-frame sequences with V and J called. These copies leave out some clones; in studies compared against another copy, an unresolved V gene accounts for under half, and the cause of the remainder is not known. The sample table lists tens of thousands of clones, 92% of them with a count of one. Of the sample, under 2% is held by the ten largest clones. Sequences were derived from peripheral blood, sampled in the first trimester of pregnancy. The receptor set was obtained from a female donor in good health, enrolled as a control in a pregnancy study.

This chain joins TRBV15 and TRBJ2-1, with TRBD2 identical over 13 bases. CDR1 and CDR2 from the germline V gene are LNHNV and YYDKDF (reference sequence). This CDR3 spans 15 amino acids. Losses at the gene ends were 1 base for V and 6 bases for J; bases not matched to a gene: 0. In DNA, the CDR3 is TGTGCCACCAGCAGAGGGACTAGCGGGAGCAATGAGCAGTTCTTC. Protein sequence: CATSRGTSGSNEQFF.

The V and J genes are TRBV7-2 and TRBJ2-7, with D possibly TRBD2 on 6 matching bases. There are 16 residues in the CDR3. Trimming took 4 bases from V and 2 from J, leaving 18 bases between them. In germline, CDR1 is SGHTA, CDR2 FQGNSA. The CDR3 DNA sequence: TGTGCCAGCAGCTCCCAAGGAGGGGTGACTACCTACGAGCAGTACTTC. This translates into CASSSQGGVTTYEQYF.

The chain employs TRBV7-9 and TRBJ2-3, with D perhaps matching TRBD2 (5 bases). With 0 bases removed from V and 3 bases from J, the gap between germline ends came to 10 bases. This CDR3 region has 15 residues. Germline CDR1 SEHNR, CDR2 FQNEAQ (reference sequence). This CDR3 is CASSLAGRGTDTQYF. The CDR3 DNA reads TGTGCCAGCAGCTTAGCGGGAAGAGGGACAGATACGCAGTATTTT.

J is TRBJ2-7 and V is TRBV30; 8 nucleotides align to TRBD1. The junction had 6 bases not matched to a gene; V was cut back by 4 bases and J by 4 bases. The germline CDR1 and CDR2 sequences are GTSNPN and SVGIG (reference sequence). The CDR3 contains 13 residues. The CDR3 DNA is TGTGCCTGGAAAGGGACAGGCCGGTACGAGCAGTACTTC. As protein: CAWKGTGRYEQYF.

The chain links TRBV7-2 to TRBJ1-5; 12 nucleotides align to TRBD1. V was clipped by 1 base and J by 4 bases; unmatched bases: 8. The germline gives CDR1 SGHTA, CDR2 FQGNSA. There are 18 residues in the CDR3. CDR3 sequence reads: CASSLGGQGARWNQPQHF. The CDR3 region has the DNA TGTGCCAGCAGCTTAGGGGGACAGGGGGCTCGGTGGAATCAGCCCCAGCATTTT.